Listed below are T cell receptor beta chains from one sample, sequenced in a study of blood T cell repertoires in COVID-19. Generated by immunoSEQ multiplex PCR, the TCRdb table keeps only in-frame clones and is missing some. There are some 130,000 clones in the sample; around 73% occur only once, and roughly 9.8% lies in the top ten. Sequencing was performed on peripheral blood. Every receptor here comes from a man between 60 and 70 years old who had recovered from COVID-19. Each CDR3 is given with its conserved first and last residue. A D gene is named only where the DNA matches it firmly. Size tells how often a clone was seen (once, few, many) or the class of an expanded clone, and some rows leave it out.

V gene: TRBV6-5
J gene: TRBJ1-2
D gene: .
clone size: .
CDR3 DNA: TGTGCCAGCAGTTACTTGCGGGGCACCAACTATGGCTACACCTTC
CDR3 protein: CASSYLRGTNYGYTF

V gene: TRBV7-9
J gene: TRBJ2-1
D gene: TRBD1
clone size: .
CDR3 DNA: TGTGCCTCCCAGGGGGAAGATGGTGAGCAGTTCTTC
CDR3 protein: CASQGEDGEQFF

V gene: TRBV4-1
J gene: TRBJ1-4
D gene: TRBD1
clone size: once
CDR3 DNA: TGCGCCAGCAGCCCGCTCTCCGGGACAGGGTCCGAAAAACTGTTTTTT
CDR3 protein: CASSPLSGTGSEKLFF

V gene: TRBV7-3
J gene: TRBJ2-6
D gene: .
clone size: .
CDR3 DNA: TGTGCCAGCAGCTTAATTGCGGGGACTGGGGCCAACGTCCTGACTTTC
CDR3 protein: CASSLIAGTGANVLTF

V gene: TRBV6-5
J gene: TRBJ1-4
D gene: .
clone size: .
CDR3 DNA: TGTGCCAGCAGAGTACAGACCGCTAATGAAAAACTGTTTTTT
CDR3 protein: CASRVQTANEKLFF

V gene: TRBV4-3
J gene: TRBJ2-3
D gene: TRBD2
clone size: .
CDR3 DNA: TGCGCCAGCAGCCGTTCGCGGACTAGCGGCACAGATACGCAGTATTTT
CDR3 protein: CASSRSRTSGTDTQYF

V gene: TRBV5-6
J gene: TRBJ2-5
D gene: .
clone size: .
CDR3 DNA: TGTGCCAGCAGATTAAACCGGGGTTCGGGAGAAGAGACCCAGTACTTC
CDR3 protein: CASRLNRGSGEETQYF

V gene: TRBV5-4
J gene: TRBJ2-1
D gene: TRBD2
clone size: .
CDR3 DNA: TGTGCCAGCAGCCTTGTTTCTAGCGGGAACTACAATGAGCAGTTCTTC
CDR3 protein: CASSLVSSGNYNEQFF

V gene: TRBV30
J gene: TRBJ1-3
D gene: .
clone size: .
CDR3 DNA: TGTGCCTGGAGGATAGCTCCCTCTGGAAACACCATATATTTT
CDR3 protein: CAWRIAPSGNTIYF

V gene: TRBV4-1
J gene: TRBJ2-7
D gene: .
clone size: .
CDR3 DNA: TGCGCCAGCAGCCAAGAGGGACATATAGTTTACGAGCAGTACTTC
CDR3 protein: CASSQEGHIVYEQYF

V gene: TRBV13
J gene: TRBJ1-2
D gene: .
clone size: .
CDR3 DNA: TGTGCCAGCAGCTTAGGGTCAGGGGTGATCTATGGCTACACCTTC
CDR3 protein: CASSLGSGVIYGYTF

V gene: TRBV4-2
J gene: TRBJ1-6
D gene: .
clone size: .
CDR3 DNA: TGTGCCAGCAGCCAAGAGAACCTAAATTCACCCCTCCACTTT
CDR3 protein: CASSQENLNSPLHF

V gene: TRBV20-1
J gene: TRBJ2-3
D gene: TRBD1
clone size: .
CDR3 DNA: TGCAGTGTCAAGGGACAGGGGCAGTATTTT
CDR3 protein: CSVKGQGQYF

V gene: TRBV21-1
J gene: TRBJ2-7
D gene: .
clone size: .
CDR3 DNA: TGTGCCAGCAGCAAAAAGAGGGGCCCGGGACAGCGATCCTACGAGCAGTACTTC
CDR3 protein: CASSKKRGPGQRSYEQYF

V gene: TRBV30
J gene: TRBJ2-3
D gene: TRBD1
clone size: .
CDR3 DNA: TGTGCCTGCCACCGACAGGGGGAAGGAGATACGCAGTATTTT
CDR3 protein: CACHRQGEGDTQYF

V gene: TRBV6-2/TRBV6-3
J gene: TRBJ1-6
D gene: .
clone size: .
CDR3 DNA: TGTGCCAGCAGTATCTTCCAGGGAGGTGATTCACCCCTCCACTTT
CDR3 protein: CASSIFQGGDSPLHF

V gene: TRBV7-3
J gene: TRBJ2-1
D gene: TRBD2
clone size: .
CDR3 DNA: TGTGCCAGCAGCCCCGGGACTATCTCCTACAATGAGCAGTTCTTC
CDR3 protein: CASSPGTISYNEQFF

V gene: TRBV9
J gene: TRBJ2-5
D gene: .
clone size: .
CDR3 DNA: TGTGCCAGCAGCATATCGGACAGAAAGCAAGAGACCCAGTACTTC
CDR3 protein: CASSISDRKQETQYF